This T cell receptor (beta chain) was identified in a study of blood T cell repertoires in COVID-19. Study details: Sample material is recorded as cDNA or gDNA derived from T cells, B-cell-depleted T cells, or PBMCs.

The CDR3 has 16 amino acids. Trimming removed 4 bases from V and 4 bases from J; junction bases left unmatched: 6. The germline V gene has CDR1 KGHSH and CDR2 LQKENI. The repertoire was sequenced with immunoSEQ multiplex PCR; TCRdb's copy has only in-frame clones and lacks some. The sample has about 120,000 clones, around 87% seen once. This clonotype was sampled from a woman aged 55-75 years with COVID-19, enrolled during active disease. V is TRBV18 and J is TRBJ1-4; TRBD1 matches at 10 bases. Sequenced input: peripheral blood. CDR3 in amino acids: CASSRTTGGGNEKLFF. CDR3 DNA: TGTGCCAGCTCACGAACGACAGGGGGCGGTAATGAAAAACTGTTTTTT.